This T cell receptor (beta chain) was retrieved from a study of T cell therapy after organ transplantation. Across the study: T cells were expanded 2 to 3 weeks with 30 CMV class I/II epitopes. After therapy, patients were monitored for around 29 weeks. CMV-specific T cells, median 1.92 x 10^8, were given as 2 to 6 intravenous infusions.

TCRdb's copy holds only in-frame clones and misses some; the assay was immunoSEQ multiplex PCR. This table has about 21,000 clones, 80% to 85% appearing once. V trimming: 3 bases; J trimming: 5 bases; junction bases outside the gene matches: 10. The germline V gene encodes CDR1 SGHDT and CDR2 YYEEEE. The length of the CDR3 is 16 residues. Study conclusions and caveats: In nonresponders, large pretherapy expansions changed minimally after therapy.

In the case of this clone: The target antigen is unknown.

Sample time point: 20-29 weeks after completion of therapy. This sequence joins TRBV5-6 and TRBJ1-5, with 8 bases fitting TRBD1. The input for sequencing was CD8+ T cells from blood, taken after autologous CMV-specific T cell therapy. This clonotype was obtained from a human patient who had received a solid organ transplant and had CMV disease. Some T cells may have originated in the graft donor. The CDR3 DNA follows: TGTGCCAGCAGCTATTCAGGGGGCCAACTGGATCAGCCCCAGCATTTT. The encoded protein is CASSYSGGQLDQPQHF.